This TCR beta chain appears in the sequencing data of a study of cytomegalovirus exposure and HLA in healthy donors. The CDR3 is made up of 15 amino acids. Trimming removed 0 bases at V and 8 bases at J, with 13 bases between. CDR1 is LGHNA, CDR2 YNFKEQ, per germline. The primer mix had 60 Vbeta and 13 Jbeta primers. Assay used: immunoSEQ multiplex PCR; TCRdb lists only in-frame clones, some missing. The sample carries roughly 220,000 clones, roughly 80% recorded once. Concerning this clone itself: What it binds is not known.

Study results and caveats: It was taken for granted in presence/absence analyses that sequencing depth across donors was roughly uniform.

This TCR was sampled from a man aged 25 to 40 in good health and CMV-seronegative. The rearrangement uses TRBV4-2 and TRBJ1-4, with D perhaps TRBD1 (6 bases). Sequencing used PBMCs. The CDR3 coding sequence is TGTGCCAGCAGCCAAGAATGGCAGGGGACAGAAAAACTGTTTTTT. This codes for CASSQEWQGTEKLFF.